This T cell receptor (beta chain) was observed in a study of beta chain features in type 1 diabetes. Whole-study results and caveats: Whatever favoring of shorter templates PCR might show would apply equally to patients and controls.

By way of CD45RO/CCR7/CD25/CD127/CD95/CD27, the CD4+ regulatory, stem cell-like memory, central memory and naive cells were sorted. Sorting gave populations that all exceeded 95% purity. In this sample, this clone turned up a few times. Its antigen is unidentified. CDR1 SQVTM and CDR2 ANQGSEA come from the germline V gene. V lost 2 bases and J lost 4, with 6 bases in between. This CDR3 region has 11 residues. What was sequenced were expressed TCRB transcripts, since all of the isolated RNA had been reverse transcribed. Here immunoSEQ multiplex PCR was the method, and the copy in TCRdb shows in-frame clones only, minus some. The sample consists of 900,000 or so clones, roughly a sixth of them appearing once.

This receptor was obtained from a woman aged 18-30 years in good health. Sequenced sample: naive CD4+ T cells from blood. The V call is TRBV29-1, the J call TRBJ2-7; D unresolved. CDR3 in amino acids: CSVEFFYEQYF. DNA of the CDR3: TGCAGCGTTGAATTCTTTTACGAGCAGTACTTC.